The T cell receptor (beta chain) under discussion was sequenced for a study of cytomegalovirus exposure and HLA in healthy donors. Findings and limits, study-wide: Whilst most TCR sequences proved rare, a subset of public TCRs occurred across many donors. High specificity and sensitivity for cytomegalovirus status were reported for the classifier. One later analysis, an examination of the 100 to 150 validation repertoires, found that first-cohort TCR clusters tended to co-occur in them.

With regard to this clone: As yet, its antigen is unknown.

Germline V gene sequence: CDR1 SGHRS, CDR2 YFSETQ. The CDR3 runs to 18 residues. The ends lost 0 bases at V and 4 bases at J; junction bases unmatched: 13. TCRdb's copy holds only in-frame clones and misses some; the assay was immunoSEQ multiplex PCR. The data show about 200,000 clones, around 87% seen once. This rearrangement joins TRBV5-1 to TRBJ2-7, with TRBD1 matching over 10 bases. Specimen: PBMCs. The sequence was obtained from a woman between 18 and 30 years old in good health and CMV-seropositive. The DNA for the CDR3 is TGCGCCAGCAGCTTGGGGGGTACGCCGGGACAGGGGTGGTACGAGCAGTACTTC. Its translation: CASSLGGTPGQGWYEQYF.